This T cell receptor (beta chain) was captured by sequencing in a study of molecular identifiers for immune sequencing clone quantification. Whole-study context: Four of five splits of RNA from 20,000 or 100,000 naive CD8 cells were sequenced in replicates. The study's findings and limits: Naive cells had under 1% of molecules in clones above 20 RNA copies, effectors over 98%.

This clonotype was detected a few times. Its antigen is currently unknown. The germline gene is not matched at one end of the junction; a read error may be the cause. Germline CDR1 SGHDT, CDR2 YYEEEE. CDR3 size: 15 residues. Previously published methods and listed TCR primers were used for the bulk TCR libraries. TCRdb analysed the PCR reads with MiXCR anew, one entry per CDR3 protein. The sample lists 460,000 or so distinct CDR3 sequences, about a fifth seen once, with around 0.84% in the top ten. The chain employs TRBV5-6 and TRBJ2-1; either TRBD1 or TRBD2 may supply D (5 bases each). This receptor was identified in a human donor in good health. Some libraries in this study had Jurkat cell RNA spiked in. The sample consisted of naive CD8+ T cells from blood, with Jurkat cell RNA spiked in. Subset meaning: FACS-sorted CD8+CD4-CCR7+CD45RA+ naive T cells. The CDR3 DNA sequence: TGTGCCAGTAGCTTAGGGGAGAACTCCTACAATGAGCAGTTCTTC. Its protein product is CASSLGENSYNEQFF.